This T cell receptor (beta chain) was retrieved from a study of cytomegalovirus exposure and HLA in healthy donors. The table came from immunoSEQ multiplex PCR; TCRdb's copy has only in-frame clones and leaves some out. The sample yields approximately 65,000 clones, about 96% seen once. Deletions cut 3 bases from V and 7 bases from J, with 9 bases between. The CDR3 runs 13 residues. CDR1 MNHEY and CDR2 SMNVEV come from the germline V gene (reference sequence). General study points: 164 TCR beta chains were listed as cytomegalovirus-associated. Confirmation was obtained in vitro that three CMV-associated chains are specific for CMV antigens.

As concerns this clone: Its cognate antigen is unknown.

What was sequenced was PBMCs. The gene calls are TRBV27 and TRBJ2-2, with D unclear. The clonotype originates from a young man in good health and CMV-seronegative. This CDR3 reads CASSFGPLGELFF. The CDR3, as DNA: TGTGCCAGCAGTTTTGGCCCCCTCGGGGAGCTGTTTTTT.